The following is a T cell receptor beta chain sequence with its context. What it binds is unknown. The data stem from a study of blood T cells in healthy people across ages. About the research overall: When template switching was applied, about one barcoded beta molecule was captured per two T cells.

Study-wide results and caveats: Versus aged donors, long-lived donors had higher diversity and more naive CD4+ cells.

Next came a second PCR, run for about 7 to 12 cycles, which used a sample-barcoded 5' primer along with a J-beta primer mix. Every single cDNA molecule received a tag from a template-switch adaptor with 12 random nucleotides. TCRdb passed the 5' RACE reads through MiXCR, listing each CDR3 protein once. This sample has some 1.8 million distinct CDR3 sequences; around 42% occur once, and the top ten carry approximately 22%. Per germline, CDR1 SEHNR and CDR2 FQNEAQ (reference sequence). Deletions cut 7 bases from V and 6 bases from J, with 16 bases between. This CDR3 is 14 amino acids long. This TCR was sampled from a human donor in good health. The chain combines TRBV7-9 with TRBJ2-1, with a tentative D call TRBD2 (6 bases). Sequencing was done on a sample of blood. CDR3 protein: CASKPGFGGNEQFF. Written as DNA, the CDR3 is TGTGCCAGCAAACCGGGGTTCGGGGGCAATGAGCAGTTCTTC.